Shown below are 8 T cell receptor beta chains from a single sample sequenced in a study of cytomegalovirus exposure and HLA in healthy donors. Assay: immunoSEQ multiplex PCR; the TCRdb copy retains only in-frame clones and omits some. The sample yields tens of thousands of clones, approximately 96% seen once. The sequenced material came from PBMCs. The receptors originated from a man younger than 35 in good health and CMV-seropositive.

This sequence joins TRBV10-3 and TRBJ2-1, with D maybe TRBD2 (6 bases). The CDR3 consists of 13 residues. The V gene lost 6 bases and the J gene lost 7 bases, with 13 bases spanning the gap. The germline gives CDR1 ENHRY, CDR2 SYGVKD. This chain's CDR3 is CAISLSGENEQFF. The CDR3 DNA reads as TGTGCCATCAGCCTATCGGGAGAGAATGAGCAGTTCTTC.

V is TRBV28 and J is TRBJ1-2; D uncertain. CDR1 and CDR2 (germline): MDHEN, SYDVKM. The V gene lost 3 bases and the J gene lost 4 bases, with 6 bases spanning the gap. The CDR3 extends over 12 amino acids. The CDR3 loop is CASSFRVYGYTF. Written as DNA, the CDR3 is TGTGCCAGCAGTTTTCGGGTCTATGGCTACACCTTC.

A single count supports this clone. V is TRBV5-1 and J is TRBJ2-7; tentatively, D is TRBD2 (7 bases). The V gene lost 4 bases and the J gene lost 4 bases, with 15 bases spanning the gap. This CDR3 comprises 14 residues. Per the germline V gene, CDR1 is SGHRS and CDR2 is YFSETQ. The CDR3 protein is CASSGGGGPYEQYF. The CDR3 DNA reads as TGCGCCAGCAGCGGAGGGGGGGGCCCATACGAGCAGTACTTC. Full variable domain (outside the CDR3, taken from reference TRBV5-1 and TRBJ2-7): KAGVTQTPRYLIKTRGQQVTLSCSPISGHRSVSWYQQTPGQGLQFLFEYFSETQRNKGNFPGRFSGRQFSNSRSEMNVSTLELGDSALYLCASSGGGGPYEQYFGPGTRLTVT.

This rearrangement joins TRBV29-1 to TRBJ2-1; a possible D gene is TRBD2 (6 bases). Germline loops: CDR1 SQVTM, CDR2 ANQGSEA. Trimming pared 2 bases from V and 10 bases from J, leaving 18 bases between. There are 14 residues in the CDR3. DNA of the CDR3: TGCAGCGTTGAATGGGCGGGGAGTATCGAGGAGCAGTTCTTC. Its protein is CSVEWAGSIEEQFF.

The rearrangement joins TRBV11-2 to TRBJ2-1; possibly TRBD2 for D (6 bases). Trimming removed 1 base from V and 12 bases from J, with 13 bases in between. Looked up from germline, CDR1 is SGHAT and CDR2 is FQNNGV. The CDR3 extends over 13 amino acids. The CDR3 here is CASSLVLGGGQFF. DNA for the CDR3: TGTGCCAGCAGCTTAGTCTTGGGGGGTGGGCAGTTCTTC. Drawing the rest from reference TRBV11-2 and TRBJ2-1, the complete variable domain is EAGVAQSPRYKIIEKRQSVAFWCNPISGHATLYWYQQILGQGPKLLIQFQNNGVVDDSQLPKDRFSAERLKGVDSTLKIQPAKLEDSAVYLCASSLVLGGGQFFGPGTRLTVL.

This clone was detected only once. The gene calls are TRBV7-8 and TRBJ1-1; D possibly corresponds to TRBD1 (5 bases). Per germline, CDR1 SGHVS and CDR2 FQNEAQ. The CDR3 length is 15 residues. Trimming took off 1 base at V and 4 bases at J, with 13 bases between the two ends. The CDR3 loop reads CASSLERQGRTEAFF. The CDR3 DNA reads as TGTGCCAGCAGCTTAGAGCGCCAGGGCCGCACTGAAGCTTTCTTT.

V usage is TRBV19 and J usage is TRBJ2-1; TRBD2 might be the D (6 bases). This CDR3 is built from 15 residues. V was cut by 7 bases and J by 0 bases, with 13 bases left in between. Per the germline V gene, CDR1 is LNHDA and CDR2 is SQIVND (reference sequence). Written as DNA, the CDR3 is TGTGCCAGTAACGGCGGGACGAGCTCCTACAATGAGCAGTTCTTC. Protein: CASNGGTSSYNEQFF. The full variable domain, rest sourced from reference TRBV19 and TRBJ2-1, is DGGITQSPKYLFRKEGQNVTLSCEQNLNHDAMYWYRQDPGQGLRLIYYSQIVNDFQKGDIAEGYSVSREKKESFPLTVTSAQKNPTAFYLCASNGGTSSYNEQFFGPGTRLTVL.

The chain couples TRBV28 to TRBJ2-7; TRBD1 matches at 8 bases. J was trimmed by 7 bases and V by 5 bases; bases with no gene match: 7. Looked up from germline, CDR1 is MDHEN and CDR2 is SYDVKM. The CDR3 covers 13 residues. The CDR3 nucleotides are TGTGCCAGCAGTGTTCAGGGGGCGCGTGAGCAGTACTTC. Encoded protein: CASSVQGAREQYF.